This TCR beta chain was sequenced during a study of blood T cell repertoires in COVID-19. The overall study: Acute and convalescent COVID-19 specimens originated in the United States, Italy and Spain. In each case, the material was cDNA or gDNA derived from T cells, B-cell-depleted T cells, or PBMCs.

On this clone: At one end, the junction sequence differs from germline, possibly due to a read error.

How the authors handled the data: Estimates of nucleated cell counts were drawn from the amplification of reference gene primers. This table comes from immunoSEQ multiplex PCR, and its TCRdb copy is limited to in-frame clones, with some not included. Clonal size and the V and J genes are those of that table, whereas D and trimming came from the DNA. This sample carries more than 80,000 clones, about 70% of them seen once, and the ten largest clones take around 24%. CDR3 length equals 15 residues. Germline V gene sequence: CDR1 SGHRS, CDR2 YFSETQ. The sequence came from a woman aged 60 to 75 in a cohort sampled during active or convalescent COVID-19. The material sequenced was peripheral blood. The chain joins TRBV5-1 to TRBJ1-1; tentatively, D is TRBD1 (5 bases). The CDR3 sequence is CASSFITGLWTETFF. Here the CDR3 DNA reads TGCGCCAGCAGCTTCATAACGGGACTATGGACTGAAACTTTCTTT.